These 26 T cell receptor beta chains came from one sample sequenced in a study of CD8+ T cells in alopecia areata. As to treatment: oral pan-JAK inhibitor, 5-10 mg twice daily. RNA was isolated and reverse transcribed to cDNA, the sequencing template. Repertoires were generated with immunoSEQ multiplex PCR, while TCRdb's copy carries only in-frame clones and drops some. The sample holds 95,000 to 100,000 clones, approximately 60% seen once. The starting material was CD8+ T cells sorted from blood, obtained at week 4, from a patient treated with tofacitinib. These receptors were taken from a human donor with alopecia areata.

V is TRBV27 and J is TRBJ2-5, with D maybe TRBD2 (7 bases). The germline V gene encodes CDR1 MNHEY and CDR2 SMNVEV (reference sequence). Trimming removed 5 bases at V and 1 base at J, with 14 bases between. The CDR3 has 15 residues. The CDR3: CASSPLGGGQETQYF. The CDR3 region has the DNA TGTGCCAGCAGTCCTCTAGGGGGGGGCCAAGAGACCCAGTACTTC.

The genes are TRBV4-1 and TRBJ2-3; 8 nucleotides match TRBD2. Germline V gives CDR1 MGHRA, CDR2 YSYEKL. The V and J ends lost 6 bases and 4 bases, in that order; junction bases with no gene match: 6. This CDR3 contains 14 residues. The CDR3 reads CASSGLAGSDTQYF. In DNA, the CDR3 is TGCGCCAGCAGTGGACTAGCAGGGTCAGATACGCAGTATTTT.

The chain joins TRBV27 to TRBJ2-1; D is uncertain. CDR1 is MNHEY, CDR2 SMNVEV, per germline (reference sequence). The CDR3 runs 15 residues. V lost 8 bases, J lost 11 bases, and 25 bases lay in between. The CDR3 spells CASGPGPGWVDQQFF. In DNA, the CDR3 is TGTGCCAGCGGCCCCGGCCCCGGGTGGGTGGATCAGCAGTTCTTC.

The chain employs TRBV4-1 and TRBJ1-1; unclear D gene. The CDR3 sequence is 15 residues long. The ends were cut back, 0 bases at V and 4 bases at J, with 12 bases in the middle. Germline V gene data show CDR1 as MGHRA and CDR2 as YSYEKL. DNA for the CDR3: TGCGCCAGCAGCCAAGATTCGGGGTTTGGCACTGAAGCTTTCTTT. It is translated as CASSQDSGFGTEAFF.

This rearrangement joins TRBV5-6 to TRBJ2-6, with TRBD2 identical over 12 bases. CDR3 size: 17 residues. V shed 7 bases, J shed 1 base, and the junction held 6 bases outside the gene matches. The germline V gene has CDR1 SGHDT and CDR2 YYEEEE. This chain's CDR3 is CASQGLAGLSGANVLTF. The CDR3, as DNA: TGTGCCAGCCAAGGACTAGCGGGGTTATCTGGGGCCAACGTCCTGACTTTC.

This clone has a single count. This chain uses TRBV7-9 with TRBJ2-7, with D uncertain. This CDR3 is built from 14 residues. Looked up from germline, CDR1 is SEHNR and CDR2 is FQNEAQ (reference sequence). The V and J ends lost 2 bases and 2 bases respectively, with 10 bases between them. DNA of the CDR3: TGTGCCAGCAGCTTATCAGAGATACCCTACGAGCAGTACTTC. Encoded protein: CASSLSEIPYEQYF. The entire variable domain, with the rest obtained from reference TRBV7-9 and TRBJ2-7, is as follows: DTGVSQNPRHKITKRGQNVTFRCDPISEHNRLYWYRQTLGQGPEFLTYFQNEAQLEKSRLLSDRFSAERPKGSFSTLEIQRTEQGDSAMYLCASSLSEIPYEQYFGPGTRLTVT.

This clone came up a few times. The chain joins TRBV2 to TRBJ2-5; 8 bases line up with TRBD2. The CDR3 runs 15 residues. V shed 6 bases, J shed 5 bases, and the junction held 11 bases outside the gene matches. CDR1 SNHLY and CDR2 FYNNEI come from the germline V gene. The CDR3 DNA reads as TGTGCCAGCAGCCAAGAGGGGACTAGGGGGGAGACCCAGTACTTC. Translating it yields CASSQEGTRGETQYF.

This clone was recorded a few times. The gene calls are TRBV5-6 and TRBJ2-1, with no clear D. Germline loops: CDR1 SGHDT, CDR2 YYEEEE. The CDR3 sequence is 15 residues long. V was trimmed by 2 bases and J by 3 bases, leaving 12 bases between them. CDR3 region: CASSFTTRVYNEQFF. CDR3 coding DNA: TGTGCCAGCAGCTTTACAACAAGAGTCTACAATGAGCAGTTCTTC.

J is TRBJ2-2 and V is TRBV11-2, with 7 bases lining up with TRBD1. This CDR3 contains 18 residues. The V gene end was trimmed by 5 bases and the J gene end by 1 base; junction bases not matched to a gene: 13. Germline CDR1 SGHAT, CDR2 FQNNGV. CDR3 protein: CASSVGRTGRMNTGELFF. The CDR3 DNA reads TGTGCCAGCAGCGTAGGGCGGACAGGCCGTATGAACACCGGGGAGCTGTTTTTT.

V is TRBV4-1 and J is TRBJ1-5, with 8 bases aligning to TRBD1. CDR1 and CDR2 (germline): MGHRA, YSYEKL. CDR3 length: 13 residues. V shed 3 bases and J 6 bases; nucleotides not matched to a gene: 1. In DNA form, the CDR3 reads TGCGCCAGCAGCCACGACAGGGGTCAGCCCCAGCATTTT. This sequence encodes CASSHDRGQPQHF.

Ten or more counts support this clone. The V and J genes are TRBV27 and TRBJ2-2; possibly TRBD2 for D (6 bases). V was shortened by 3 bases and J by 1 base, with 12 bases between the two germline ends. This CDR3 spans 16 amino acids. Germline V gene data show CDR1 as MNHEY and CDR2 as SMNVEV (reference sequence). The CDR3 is CASSLGTPENTGELFF. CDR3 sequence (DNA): TGTGCCAGCAGTTTGGGGACTCCTGAGAACACCGGGGAGCTGTTTTTT.

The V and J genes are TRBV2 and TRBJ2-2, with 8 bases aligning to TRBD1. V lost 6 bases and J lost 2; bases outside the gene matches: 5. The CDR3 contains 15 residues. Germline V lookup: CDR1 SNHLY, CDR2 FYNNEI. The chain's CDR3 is CASRVGQGNTGELFF. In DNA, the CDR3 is TGTGCCAGCAGGGTTGGACAGGGTAACACCGGGGAGCTGTTTTTT.

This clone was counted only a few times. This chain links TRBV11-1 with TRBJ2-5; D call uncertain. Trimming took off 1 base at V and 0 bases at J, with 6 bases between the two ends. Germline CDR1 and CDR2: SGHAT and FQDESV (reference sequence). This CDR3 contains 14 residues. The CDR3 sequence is CASSLGRYQETQYF. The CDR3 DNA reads TGTGCCAGCAGCTTAGGACGCTACCAAGAGACCCAGTACTTC.

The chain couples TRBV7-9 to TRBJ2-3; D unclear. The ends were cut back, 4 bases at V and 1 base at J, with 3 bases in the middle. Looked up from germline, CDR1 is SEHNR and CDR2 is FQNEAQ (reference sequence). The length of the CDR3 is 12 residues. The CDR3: CASSSGTDTQYF. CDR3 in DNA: TGTGCCAGCAGCTCGGGCACAGATACGCAGTATTTT.

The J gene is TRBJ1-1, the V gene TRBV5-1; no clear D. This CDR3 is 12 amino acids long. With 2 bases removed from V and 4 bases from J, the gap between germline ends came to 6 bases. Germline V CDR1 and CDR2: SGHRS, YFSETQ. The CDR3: CASSFEPTEAFF. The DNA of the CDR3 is TGCGCCAGCAGCTTTGAACCCACTGAAGCTTTCTTT. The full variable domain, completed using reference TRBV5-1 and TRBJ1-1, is KAGVTQTPRYLIKTRGQQVTLSCSPISGHRSVSWYQQTPGQGLQFLFEYFSETQRNKGNFPGRFSGRQFSNSRSEMNVSTLELGDSALYLCASSFEPTEAFFGQGTRLTVV.

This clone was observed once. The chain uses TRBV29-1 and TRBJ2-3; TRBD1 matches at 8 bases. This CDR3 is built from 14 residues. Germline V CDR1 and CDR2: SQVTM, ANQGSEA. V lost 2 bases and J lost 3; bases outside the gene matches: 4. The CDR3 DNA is TGCAGCGTTGAAAGGACAGGGAGGACAGATACGCAGTATTTT. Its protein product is CSVERTGRTDTQYF.

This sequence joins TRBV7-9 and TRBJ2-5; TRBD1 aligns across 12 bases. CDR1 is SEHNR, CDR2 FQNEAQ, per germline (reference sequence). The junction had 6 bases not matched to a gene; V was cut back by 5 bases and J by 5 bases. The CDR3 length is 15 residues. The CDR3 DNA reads TGTGCCAGCAGCCAGGGACAGGGGGCCGTTGAGACCCAGTACTTC. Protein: CASSQGQGAVETQYF. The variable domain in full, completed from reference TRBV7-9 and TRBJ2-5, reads DTGVSQNPRHKITKRGQNVTFRCDPISEHNRLYWYRQTLGQGPEFLTYFQNEAQLEKSRLLSDRFSAERPKGSFSTLEIQRTEQGDSAMYLCASSQGQGAVETQYFGPGTRLLVL.

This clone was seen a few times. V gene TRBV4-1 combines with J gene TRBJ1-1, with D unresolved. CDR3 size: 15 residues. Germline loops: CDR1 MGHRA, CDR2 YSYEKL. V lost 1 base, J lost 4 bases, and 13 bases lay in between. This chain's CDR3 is CASSQGTGPGTEAFF. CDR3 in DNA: TGCGCCAGCAGCCAAGGAACTGGCCCCGGCACTGAAGCTTTCTTT.

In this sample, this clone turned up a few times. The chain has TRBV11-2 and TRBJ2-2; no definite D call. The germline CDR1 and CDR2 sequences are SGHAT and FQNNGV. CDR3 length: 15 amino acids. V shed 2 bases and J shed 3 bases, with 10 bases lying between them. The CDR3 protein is CASSLLPRDTGELFF. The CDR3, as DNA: TGTGCCAGCAGCTTATTGCCAAGGGACACCGGGGAGCTGTTTTTT.

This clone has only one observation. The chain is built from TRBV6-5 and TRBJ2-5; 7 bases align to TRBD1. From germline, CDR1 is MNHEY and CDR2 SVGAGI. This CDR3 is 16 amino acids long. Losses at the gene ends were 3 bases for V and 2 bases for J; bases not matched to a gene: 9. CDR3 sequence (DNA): TGTGCCAGCAGTTATACCGCAACAGGGGATCAAGAGACCCAGTACTTC. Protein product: CASSYTATGDQETQYF.

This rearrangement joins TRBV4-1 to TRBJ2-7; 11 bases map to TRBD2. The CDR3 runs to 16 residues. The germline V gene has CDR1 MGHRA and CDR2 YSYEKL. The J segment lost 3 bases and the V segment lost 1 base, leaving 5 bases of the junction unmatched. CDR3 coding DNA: TGCGCCAGCAGCCAAGTTGGGACTAGCGGACGCTACGAGCAGTACTTC. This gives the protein CASSQVGTSGRYEQYF.

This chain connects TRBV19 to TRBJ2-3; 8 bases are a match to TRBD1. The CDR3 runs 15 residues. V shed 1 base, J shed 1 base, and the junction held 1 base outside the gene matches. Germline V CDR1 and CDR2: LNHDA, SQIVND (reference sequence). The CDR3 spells CASSIGDRRTDTQYF. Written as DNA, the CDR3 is TGTGCCAGTAGTATAGGGGACAGGCGCACAGATACGCAGTATTTT.

The CDR3 DNA sequence: TGTGCCAGCAGTCTCGGGACAGGGATCCACGAGCAGTACTTC. This translates into CASSLGTGIHEQYF. V usage is TRBV27 and J usage is TRBJ2-7, with 9 bases fitting TRBD1. CDR1 and CDR2 from the germline V gene are MNHEY and SMNVEV (reference sequence). Unmatched junction bases numbered 7, after V lost 5 bases and J lost 5 bases. The CDR3 has 14 amino acids.

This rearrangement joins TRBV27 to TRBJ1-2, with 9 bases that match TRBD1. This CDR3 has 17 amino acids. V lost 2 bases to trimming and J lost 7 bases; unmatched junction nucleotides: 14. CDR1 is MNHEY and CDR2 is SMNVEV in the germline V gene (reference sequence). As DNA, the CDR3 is TGTGCCAGCAGTTTAGGATCCCACAGGGGGCTCGGGTCTGGCTACACCTTC. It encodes CASSLGSHRGLGSGYTF.

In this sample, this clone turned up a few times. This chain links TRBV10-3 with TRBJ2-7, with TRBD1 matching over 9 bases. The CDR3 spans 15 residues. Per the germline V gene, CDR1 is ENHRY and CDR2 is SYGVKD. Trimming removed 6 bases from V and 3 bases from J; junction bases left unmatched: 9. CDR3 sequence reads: CAIRDEDRGVYEQYF. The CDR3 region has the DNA TGTGCCATCAGAGACGAGGACAGGGGCGTCTACGAGCAGTACTTC.

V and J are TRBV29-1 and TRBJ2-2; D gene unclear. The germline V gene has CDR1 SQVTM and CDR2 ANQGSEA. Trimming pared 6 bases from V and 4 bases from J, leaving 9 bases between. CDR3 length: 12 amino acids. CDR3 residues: CSVNNPTGELFF. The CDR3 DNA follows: TGCAGCGTCAACAATCCCACCGGGGAGCTGTTTTTT.